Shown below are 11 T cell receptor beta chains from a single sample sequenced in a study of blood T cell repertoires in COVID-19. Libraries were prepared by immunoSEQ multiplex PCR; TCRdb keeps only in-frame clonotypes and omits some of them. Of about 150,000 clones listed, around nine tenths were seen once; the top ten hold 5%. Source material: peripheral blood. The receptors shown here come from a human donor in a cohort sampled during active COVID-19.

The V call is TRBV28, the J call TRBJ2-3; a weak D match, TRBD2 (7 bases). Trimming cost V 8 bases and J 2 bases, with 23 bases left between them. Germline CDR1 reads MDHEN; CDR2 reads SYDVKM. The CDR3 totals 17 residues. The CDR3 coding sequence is TGTGCCAGCGTTTTCAGAACGCGGGGGCTATACACAGATACGCAGTATTTT. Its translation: CASVFRTRGLYTDTQYF.

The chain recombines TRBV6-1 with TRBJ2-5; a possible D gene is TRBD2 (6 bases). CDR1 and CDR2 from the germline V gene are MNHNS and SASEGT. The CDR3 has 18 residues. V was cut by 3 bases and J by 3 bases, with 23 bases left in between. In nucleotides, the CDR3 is TGTGCCAGCAGTGATAAAGGGCCTGGCGGGAACGTAAAAGAGACCCAGTACTTC. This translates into CASSDKGPGGNVKETQYF.

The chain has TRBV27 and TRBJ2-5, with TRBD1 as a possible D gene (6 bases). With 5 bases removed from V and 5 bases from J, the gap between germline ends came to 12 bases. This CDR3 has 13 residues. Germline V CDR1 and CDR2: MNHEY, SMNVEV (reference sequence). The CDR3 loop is CASSLQGRETQYF. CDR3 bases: TGTGCCAGCAGTCTTCAGGGGCGGGAGACCCAGTACTTC.

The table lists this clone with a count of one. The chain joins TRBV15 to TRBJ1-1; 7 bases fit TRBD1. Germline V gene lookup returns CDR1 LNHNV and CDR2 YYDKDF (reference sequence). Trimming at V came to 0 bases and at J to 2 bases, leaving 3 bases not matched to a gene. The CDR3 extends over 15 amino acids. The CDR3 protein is CATSRDRQGNTEAFF. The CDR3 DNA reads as TGTGCCACCAGCAGAGATCGACAGGGTAACACTGAAGCTTTCTTT. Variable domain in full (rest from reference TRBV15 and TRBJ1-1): DAMVIQNPRYQVTQFGKPVTLSCSQTLNHNVMYWYQQKSSQAPKLLFHYYDKDFNNEADTPDNFQSRRPNTSFCFLDIRSPGLGDTAMYLCATSRDRQGNTEAFFGQGTRLTVV.

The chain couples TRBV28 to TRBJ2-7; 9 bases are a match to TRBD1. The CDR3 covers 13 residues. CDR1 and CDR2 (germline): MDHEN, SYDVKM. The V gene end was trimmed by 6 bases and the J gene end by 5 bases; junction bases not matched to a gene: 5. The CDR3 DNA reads TGTGCCAGCAGACCACAGGGGGCCCACGAGCAGTACTTC. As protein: CASRPQGAHEQYF.

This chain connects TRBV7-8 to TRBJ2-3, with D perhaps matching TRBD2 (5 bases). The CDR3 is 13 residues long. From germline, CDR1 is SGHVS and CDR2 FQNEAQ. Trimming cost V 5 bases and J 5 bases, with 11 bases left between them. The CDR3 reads CASSLGRGDTQYF. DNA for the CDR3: TGTGCCAGCAGCCTGGGGAGAGGAGATACGCAGTATTTT.

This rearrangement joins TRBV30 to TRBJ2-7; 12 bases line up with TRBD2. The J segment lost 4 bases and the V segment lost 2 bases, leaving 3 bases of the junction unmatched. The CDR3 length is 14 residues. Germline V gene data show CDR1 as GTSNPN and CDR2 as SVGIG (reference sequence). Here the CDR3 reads CAWSRTSGEYEQYF. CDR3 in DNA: TGTGCCTGGAGTAGGACTAGCGGGGAGTACGAGCAGTACTTC.

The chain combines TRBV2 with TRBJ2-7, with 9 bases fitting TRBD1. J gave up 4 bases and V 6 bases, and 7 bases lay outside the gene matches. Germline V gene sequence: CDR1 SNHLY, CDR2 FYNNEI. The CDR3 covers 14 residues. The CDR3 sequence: CASSETGGLYEQYF. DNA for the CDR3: TGTGCCAGCAGCGAAACAGGGGGCTTGTACGAGCAGTACTTC.

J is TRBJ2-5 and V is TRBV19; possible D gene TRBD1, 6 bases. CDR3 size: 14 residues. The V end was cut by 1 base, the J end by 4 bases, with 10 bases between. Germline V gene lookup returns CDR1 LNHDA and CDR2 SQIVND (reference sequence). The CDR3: CASSIGGLGETQYF. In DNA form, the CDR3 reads TGTGCCAGTAGTATAGGGGGGCTAGGAGAGACCCAGTACTTC. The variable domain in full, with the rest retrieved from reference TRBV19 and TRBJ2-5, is DGGITQSPKYLFRKEGQNVTLSCEQNLNHDAMYWYRQDPGQGLRLIYYSQIVNDFQKGDIAEGYSVSREKKESFPLTVTSAQKNPTAFYLCASSIGGLGETQYFGPGTRLLVL.

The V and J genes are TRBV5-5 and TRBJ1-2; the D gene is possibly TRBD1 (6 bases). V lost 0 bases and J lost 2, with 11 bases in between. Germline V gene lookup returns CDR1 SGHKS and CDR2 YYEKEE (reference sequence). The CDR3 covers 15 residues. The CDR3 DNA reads TGTGCCAGCAGCTTGGCCGGCAGGGGAAACTATGGCTACACCTTC. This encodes CASSLAGRGNYGYTF.

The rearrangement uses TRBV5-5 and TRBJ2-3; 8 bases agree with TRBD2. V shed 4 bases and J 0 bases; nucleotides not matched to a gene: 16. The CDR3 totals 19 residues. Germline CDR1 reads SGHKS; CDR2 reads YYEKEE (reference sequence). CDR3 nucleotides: TGTGCCAGCAGCCGCCCGAAGCGGGAGACCCAGGCTAGCACAGATACGCAGTATTTT. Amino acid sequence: CASSRPKRETQASTDTQYF.